One and the same sample provided the 27 T cell receptor beta chains below, sequenced in a study of T cell changes during pregnancy in multiple sclerosis. The assay was immunoSEQ multiplex PCR, and TCRdb's table has in-frame clones only and misses some. This sample has 20,000 or so clones, with 80% to 90% found just once. The sample was CD8+ T cells from peripheral blood mononuclear cells, taken in the third trimester of pregnancy. These receptors all stem from a female donor in good health, enrolled as a control in a pregnancy study.

The chain has TRBV28 and TRBJ2-7; 10 nucleotides match TRBD2. CDR1 and CDR2 from the germline V gene are MDHEN and SYDVKM. The CDR3 has 14 amino acids. V was pared by 6 bases and J by 5 bases, with 7 bases of the junction left unmatched. CDR3 amino acids: CASRRSSGSHEQYF. CDR3 coding DNA: TGTGCCAGCAGGCGGTCTAGCGGGAGCCACGAGCAGTACTTC.

The chain links TRBV2 to TRBJ1-4; D gene unclear. V was shortened by 7 bases and J by 8 bases, with 8 bases between the two germline ends. This CDR3 is built from 11 residues. Looked up from germline, CDR1 is SNHLY and CDR2 is FYNNEI. The CDR3 bases are TGTGCCAGCACTTCGGGAGAAAAACTGTTTTTT. This gives the protein CASTSGEKLFF.

The chain carries TRBV5-1 and TRBJ2-7; D gene ambiguous. Germline CDR1 reads SGHRS; CDR2 reads YFSETQ. The CDR3 covers 13 residues. Trimming removed 2 bases from V and 1 base from J, with 7 bases in between. The CDR3 is CASSFPPSYEQYF. The CDR3 DNA is TGCGCCAGCAGCTTTCCCCCGTCCTACGAGCAGTACTTC.

The chain links TRBV9 to TRBJ2-7; 10 bases map to TRBD2. Germline CDR1 and CDR2: SGDLS and YYNGEE. The ends lost 0 bases at V and 2 bases at J; junction bases unmatched: 2. This CDR3 spans 15 amino acids. The CDR3 here is CASSVGAGGPYEQYF. The CDR3 DNA sequence: TGTGCCAGCAGCGTAGGAGCGGGGGGGCCCTACGAGCAGTACTTC.

The chain joins TRBV11-2 to TRBJ1-5; D uncertain. Trimming cost V 1 base and J 0 bases, with 10 bases left between them. From germline, CDR1 is SGHAT and CDR2 FQNNGV. The CDR3 runs 16 residues. CDR3 in DNA: TGTGCCAGCAGCTTAGGTTCCGGGTATAGCAATCAGCCCCAGCATTTT. It specifies CASSLGSGYSNQPQHF.

The chain employs TRBV4-1 and TRBJ2-7; 14 nucleotides agree with TRBD2. Trimming took 1 base from V and 4 from J; bases not matched to a gene: 9. This CDR3 is built from 18 residues. CDR1 and CDR2 (germline): MGHRA, YSYEKL. Here the CDR3 reads CASSQVLGTSGGAYEQYF. CDR3 coding DNA: TGCGCCAGCAGCCAAGTCCTTGGGACTAGCGGGGGCGCGTACGAGCAGTACTTC.

The V gene is TRBV4-3, the J gene TRBJ1-3; TRBD1 matches at 7 bases. CDR3 length: 16 amino acids. J was trimmed by 1 base and V by 1 base; bases with no gene match: 4. In germline, CDR1 is LGHNA, CDR2 YSLEER. CDR3 region: CASSQGGGGSGNTIYF. As DNA, the CDR3 is TGCGCCAGCAGCCAAGGAGGGGGCGGATCTGGAAACACCATATATTTT.

The rearrangement uses TRBV7-9 and TRBJ2-4, with TRBD1 matching over 7 bases. The germline CDR1 and CDR2 sequences are SEHNR and FQNEAQ (reference sequence). CDR3 length: 16 residues. With 5 bases clipped from V and 0 bases from J, the junction kept 7 bases outside the gene matches. In nucleotides, the CDR3 is TGTGCCAGCAGCCGTCTCGACAGGGAAGCCAAAAACATTCAGTACTTC. Its translation: CASSRLDREAKNIQYF. The variable domain in full, with the rest retrieved from reference TRBV7-9 and TRBJ2-4, is DTGVSQNPRHKITKRGQNVTFRCDPISEHNRLYWYRQTLGQGPEFLTYFQNEAQLEKSRLLSDRFSAERPKGSFSTLEIQRTEQGDSAMYLCASSRLDREAKNIQYFGAGTRLSVL.

J is TRBJ1-2 and V is TRBV7-2; D call uncertain. V was trimmed by 1 base and J by 3 bases, leaving 6 bases between them. CDR3 length: 13 residues. Germline values: CDR1 SGHTA, CDR2 FQGNSA. The CDR3 loop reads CASSLDQDYGYTF. For the CDR3, the DNA is TGTGCCAGCAGCTTAGACCAGGACTATGGCTACACCTTC.

This clone was counted between two and nine times. The genes are TRBV19 and TRBJ1-2; D ambiguous. V lost 6 bases to trimming and J lost 4 bases, with 6 bases between them. Germline CDR1 and CDR2: LNHDA and SQIVND (reference sequence). The CDR3 sequence is 11 residues long. CDR3 in amino acids: CASRFGYGYTF. The CDR3 nucleotides are TGTGCCAGTAGATTCGGCTATGGCTACACCTTC.

The rearrangement uses TRBV28 and TRBJ2-7; TRBD1 matches at 7 bases. This CDR3 region has 12 residues. Trimming at V came to 9 bases and at J to 2 bases, leaving 4 bases not matched to a gene. Germline V gives CDR1 MDHEN, CDR2 SYDVKM. The CDR3 DNA sequence: TGTGCCAGGGACAGGTATCCCTACGAGCAGTACTTC. This codes for CARDRYPYEQYF.

The chain uses TRBV2 and TRBJ1-2; D is possibly TRBD1 (6 bases). This CDR3 spans 13 amino acids. With 8 bases removed from V and 5 bases from J, the gap between germline ends came to 15 bases. In germline, CDR1 is SNHLY, CDR2 FYNNEI. CDR3: CASGSGEGYGYTF. CDR3 sequence (DNA): TGTGCCAGCGGCTCAGGGGAAGGTTATGGCTACACCTTC.

The J gene is TRBJ2-2, the V gene TRBV6-5; TRBD1 aligns across 8 bases. The germline CDR1 and CDR2 sequences are MNHEY and SVGAGI. Trimming cost V 5 bases and J 7 bases; bases outside gene matches: 9. The CDR3 contains 15 residues. The DNA of the CDR3 is TGTGCCAGCAGTCTATTGGGACAGGATAGCGGGGAGCTGTTTTTT. This sequence encodes CASSLLGQDSGELFF.

The CDR3 DNA reads TGCGCCAGCACCCCGACAGGGAAGGATTCTGGAAACACCATATATTTT. Its protein is CASTPTGKDSGNTIYF. This chain joins TRBV5-1 and TRBJ1-3; 7 bases map to TRBD1. Germline CDR1 and CDR2: SGHRS and YFSETQ. The CDR3 loop spans 16 amino acids. The junction had 10 bases not matched to a gene; V was cut back by 6 bases and J by 1 base.

J is TRBJ2-5 and V is TRBV5-6; 11 bases match TRBD2. J lost 2 bases, V lost 4 bases, and 4 bases had no gene match. CDR3 size: 15 residues. Germline CDR1 reads SGHDT; CDR2 reads YYEEEE. The CDR3 sequence is CASSIWTSGQETQYF. CDR3 nucleotides: TGTGCCAGCAGCATCTGGACTAGCGGGCAAGAGACCCAGTACTTC.

The J gene is TRBJ2-3, the V gene TRBV6-4; 10 nucleotides match TRBD1. CDR3 size: 14 residues. The junction had 1 base not matched to a gene; V was cut back by 4 bases and J by 3 bases. Germline V gene lookup returns CDR1 MRHNA and CDR2 SNTAGT. The CDR3 region is CASSGGQGTDTQYF. For the CDR3, the DNA is TGTGCCAGCAGTGGGGGACAGGGGACAGATACGCAGTATTTT.

CDR3 sequence reads: CASSQRGRDTGYTF. Here the CDR3 DNA reads TGCGCCAGCAGTCAAAGGGGCAGGGATACTGGCTACACCTTC. The V and J genes are TRBV23-1 and TRBJ1-2; the D gene is possibly TRBD1 (5 bases). TRBV23-1 is assigned to the ORF class and has an uncertain function. The CDR3 is 14 residues long. V was clipped by 2 bases and J by 7 bases, with 14 bases between them.

The V and J genes are TRBV27 and TRBJ1-4; a possible D gene is TRBD1 (6 bases). Germline-derived CDR1 and CDR2 are MNHEY and SMNVEV (reference sequence). The CDR3 contains 15 residues. Trimming took off 4 bases at V and 6 bases at J, with 15 bases between the two ends. The CDR3 is CASSSLTGWDEKLFF. The CDR3 nucleotides read TGTGCCAGCAGTTCGCTTACAGGGTGGGATGAAAAACTGTTTTTT.

This clone has just one count. The CDR3 region has the DNA TGTGCCAGCAGTTACTCGCACAGGGGGGTCTATGGCTACACCTTC. It encodes CASSYSHRGVYGYTF. The chain combines TRBV6-5 with TRBJ1-2; 8 bases align to TRBD1. The germline gives CDR1 MNHEY, CDR2 SVGAGI. The CDR3 is 15 amino acids. Trimming took 0 bases from V and 4 from J; bases not matched to a gene: 4.

The V and J genes are TRBV7-9 and TRBJ2-7, with 8 bases aligning to TRBD2. With V trimmed by 4 bases and J by 3 bases, 11 bases remained unmatched. This CDR3 region has 16 residues. Germline-derived CDR1 and CDR2 are SEHNR and FQNEAQ (reference sequence). The CDR3 DNA reads TGTGCCAGCAGCTCCCCCTCGGGACTAGGAGTCTACGAGCAGTACTTC. Encoded protein: CASSSPSGLGVYEQYF.

A note on this clone: Other DNA sequences of this sample code for an identical CDR3. CDR3 loop: CASSLRGTEAFF. CDR3 DNA: TGTGCCAGCAGCTTAAGGGGGACTGAAGCTTTCTTT. This chain links TRBV5-6 with TRBJ1-1, with TRBD1 as a possible D gene (6 bases). CDR1 is SGHDT, CDR2 YYEEEE, per germline. This CDR3 contains 12 residues. The V gene lost 2 bases and the J gene lost 5 bases, with 7 bases spanning the gap.

This chain connects TRBV7-3 to TRBJ1-1; 7 nucleotides match TRBD1. Germline CDR1 SGHTA, CDR2 FQGTGA. CDR3 size: 15 residues. V was clipped by 5 bases and J by 5 bases; unmatched bases: 11. CDR3 sequence reads: CASSASGGSYTEAFF. The CDR3 coding sequence is TGTGCCAGCAGCGCATCAGGGGGAAGTTATACTGAAGCTTTCTTT.

This chain connects TRBV4-1 to TRBJ2-2; D unresolved. The ends were cut back, 2 bases at V and 0 bases at J, with 10 bases in the middle. The CDR3 extends over 16 amino acids. Germline loops: CDR1 MGHRA, CDR2 YSYEKL. CDR3 protein: CASSQLAAPNTGELFF. The CDR3 coding sequence is TGCGCCAGCAGCCAACTGGCGGCACCGAACACCGGGGAGCTGTTTTTT.

J is TRBJ1-1 and V is TRBV6-1; D possibly corresponds to TRBD1 (5 bases). Germline V gene data show CDR1 as MNHNS and CDR2 as SASEGT. The CDR3 spans 14 residues. Deletions cut 3 bases from V and 6 bases from J, with 14 bases between. The CDR3 nucleotides are TGTGCCAGCAGTGACCAGGCGGGGCAGGCTGAAGCTTTCTTT. It yields the protein CASSDQAGQAEAFF.

The J gene is TRBJ1-5, the V gene TRBV15; TRBD1 agrees at 7 bases. Germline CDR1 reads LNHNV; CDR2 reads YYDKDF (reference sequence). This CDR3 has 14 residues. J gave up 4 bases and V 3 bases, and 3 bases lay outside the gene matches. CDR3 nucleotide sequence: TGTGCCACCAGCAGGACAGGGCGTAATCAGCCCCAGCATTTT. Protein: CATSRTGRNQPQHF.

The chain carries TRBV4-3 and TRBJ2-2; D uncertain. Germline CDR1 LGHNA, CDR2 YSLEER. The CDR3 is made up of 14 amino acids. Deletions cut 4 bases from V and 1 base from J, with 7 bases between. The CDR3 loop reads CASSLYLNTGELFF. For the CDR3, the DNA is TGCGCCAGCAGCCTATACTTGAACACCGGGGAGCTGTTTTTT.

The chain has TRBV7-9 and TRBJ2-3; D is ambiguous. CDR1 and CDR2 (germline): SEHNR, FQNEAQ (reference sequence). The V gene lost 2 bases and the J gene lost 5 bases, with 5 bases spanning the gap. The CDR3 spans 12 residues. CDR3 DNA: TGTGCCAGCAGCTTATTTCTAGATACGCAGTATTTT. It encodes CASSLFLDTQYF.